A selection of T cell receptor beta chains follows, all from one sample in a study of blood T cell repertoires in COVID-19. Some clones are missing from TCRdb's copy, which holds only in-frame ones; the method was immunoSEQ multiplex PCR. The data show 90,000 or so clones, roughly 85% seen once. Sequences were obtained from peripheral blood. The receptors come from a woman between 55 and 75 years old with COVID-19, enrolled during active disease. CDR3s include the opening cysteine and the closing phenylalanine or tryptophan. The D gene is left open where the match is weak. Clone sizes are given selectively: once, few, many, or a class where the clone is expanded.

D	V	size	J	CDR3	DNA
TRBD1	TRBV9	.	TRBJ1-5	CASSNTGGWPQHF	TGTGCCAGCAGCAATACAGGGGGATGGCCCCAGCATTTT
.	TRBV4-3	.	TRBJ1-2	CASSQERFTDNYGYTF	TGCGCCAGCAGCCAAGAACGCTTCACAGATAACTATGGCTACACCTTC
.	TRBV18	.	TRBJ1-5	CASSSAPGTLEPQHF	TGTGCCAGCTCATCAGCTCCCGGAACCCTAGAGCCCCAGCATTTT
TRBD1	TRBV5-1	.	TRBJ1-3	CASSSRGPDSGNTIYF	TGCGCCAGCAGCTCCAGGGGGCCCGACTCTGGAAACACCATATATTTT
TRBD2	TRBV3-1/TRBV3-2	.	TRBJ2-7	CASSPLTSGSFYEQYF	TGTGCCAGCAGCCCACTAACTAGCGGGTCTTTCTACGAGCAGTACTTC
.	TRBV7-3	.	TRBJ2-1	CASSLIGVSHEQFF	TGTGCCAGCAGCTTAATCGGGGTATCGCATGAGCAGTTCTTC
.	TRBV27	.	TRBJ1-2	CASRPRVAYGYTF	TGTGCCAGCAGACCGCGGGTCGCCTATGGCTACACCTTC
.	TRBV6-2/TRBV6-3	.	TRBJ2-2	CASSPQPTGWGTGELFF	TGTGCCAGCAGCCCCCAACCCACAGGGTGGGGTACCGGGGAGCTGTTTTTT
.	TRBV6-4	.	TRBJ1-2	CASSEGVGGNYGYTF	TGTGCCAGCAGTGAAGGGGTCGGGGGGAACTATGGCTACACCTTC
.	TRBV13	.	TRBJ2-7	CASRKDRDISYEQYF	TGTGCCAGCAGAAAAGACCGGGACATCTCCTACGAGCAGTACTTC
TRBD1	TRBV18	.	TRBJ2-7	CASSPLGQGANEQYF	TGTGCCAGCTCACCGCTGGGACAGGGGGCTAATGAGCAGTACTTC
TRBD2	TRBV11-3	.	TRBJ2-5	CASSPQPTSGETQYF	TGTGCCAGCAGCCCCCAGCCCACTAGCGGGGAGACCCAGTACTTC
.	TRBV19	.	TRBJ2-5	CASSLPGKQETQYF	TGTGCCAGTAGCCTCCCCGGGAAACAAGAGACCCAGTACTTC
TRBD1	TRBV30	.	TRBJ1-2	CAWTPGGFYGYTF	TGTGCCTGGACCCCAGGGGGTTTCTATGGCTACACCTTC
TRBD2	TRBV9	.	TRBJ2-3	CASSTRLADTQYF	TGTGCCAGCAGCACCCGACTAGCCGATACGCAGTATTTT
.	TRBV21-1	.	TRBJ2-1	CASSKAGREQFF	TGTGCCAGCAGCAAAGCTGGGCGTGAGCAGTTCTTC
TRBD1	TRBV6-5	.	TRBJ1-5	CATKTGVSNQPQHF	TGTGCCACCAAGACAGGGGTTAGCAATCAGCCCCAGCATTTT
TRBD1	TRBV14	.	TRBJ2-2	CASSQRPGQGAGELFF	TGTGCCAGCAGCCAACGTCCGGGACAGGGAGCCGGGGAGCTGTTTTTT
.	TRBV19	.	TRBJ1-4	CASRSGGKENEKLFF	TGTGCCAGTAGGTCGGGGGGAAAAGAAAATGAAAAACTGTTTTTT
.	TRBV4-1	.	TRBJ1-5	CASSQDARQPQHF	TGCGCCAGCAGCCAAGACGCGAGGCAGCCCCAGCATTTT
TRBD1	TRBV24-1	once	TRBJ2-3	CATQQGSDTQYF	TGTGCCACCCAACAGGGGAGTGATACGCAGTATTTT
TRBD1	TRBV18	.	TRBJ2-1	CASSGRDRYNEQFF	TGTGCCAGCTCAGGTCGGGACAGGTACAATGAGCAGTTCTTC
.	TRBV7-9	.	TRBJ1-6	CASSDRFNSPLHF	TGTGCCAGCAGCGACAGATTTAATTCACCCCTCCACTTT
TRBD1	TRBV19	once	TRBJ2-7	CASRKDPGTGGLYF	TGTGCCAGTAGGAAAGACCCCGGGACAGGGGGCTTGTACTTC
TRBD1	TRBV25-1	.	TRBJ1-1	CASSGTGGAFF	TGTGCCAGCAGTGGGACAGGTGGGGCTTTCTTT
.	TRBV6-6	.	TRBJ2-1	CASSYSRTYNEQFF	TGTGCCAGCAGTTACTCGAGAACGTACAATGAGCAGTTCTTC
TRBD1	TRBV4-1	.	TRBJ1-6	CASSLMTGGDNSPLHF	TGCGCCAGCAGCCTCATGACAGGGGGTGATAATTCACCCCTCCACTTT
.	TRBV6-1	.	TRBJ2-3	CASSEVRGPGLRTDTQYF	TGTGCCAGCAGTGAAGTTCGGGGACCGGGACTTCGTACAGATACGCAGTATTTT
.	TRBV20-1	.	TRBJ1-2	CSARGHTF	TGCAGTGCTAGGGGCCACACCTTC
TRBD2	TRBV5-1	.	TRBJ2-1	CASRDGLAGGPGEQFF	TGCGCCAGCAGGGACGGACTAGCGGGGGGGCCGGGTGAGCAGTTCTTC
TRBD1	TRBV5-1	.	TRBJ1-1	CASSLVLGGRDTEAFF	TGCGCCAGCAGCTTGGTCCTAGGGGGCCGGGACACTGAAGCTTTCTTT
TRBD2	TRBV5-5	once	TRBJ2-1	CASSPRGVPNEQFF	TGTGCCAGCAGCCCCCGGGGGGTCCCCAATGAGCAGTTCTTC
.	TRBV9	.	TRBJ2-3	CASSLTLHIAGDTQYF	TGTGCCAGCAGCCTCACCTTACATATAGCTGGAGATACGCAGTATTTT
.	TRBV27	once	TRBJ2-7	CASSLDPPGVSYEQYF	TGTGCCAGCAGTTTGGACCCACCGGGGGTCTCCTACGAGCAGTACTTC
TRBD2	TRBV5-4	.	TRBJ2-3	CASSLGGGTTDTQYF	TGTGCCAGCAGCTTGGGCGGGGGGACCACAGATACGCAGTATTTT
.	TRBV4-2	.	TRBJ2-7	CASSHNPGSDGYEQYF	TGTGCCAGCAGCCACAACCCCGGGTCTGATGGATACGAGCAGTACTTC
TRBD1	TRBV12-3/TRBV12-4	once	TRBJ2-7	CASSLLTGYEQYF	TGTGCCAGCAGTTTACTGACAGGGTACGAGCAGTACTTC
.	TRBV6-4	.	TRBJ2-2	CASSGQANTGELFF	TGTGCCAGCAGTGGGCAAGCGAACACCGGGGAGCTGTTTTTT
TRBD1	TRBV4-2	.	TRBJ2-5	CASSLRGDRGRQVKETQYF	TGTGCCAGCAGCCTCCGGGGGGACAGGGGGCGCCAAGTTAAAGAGACCCAGTACTTC
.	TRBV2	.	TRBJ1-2	CASSEEPGKGGGYTF	TGTGCCAGCAGTGAAGAACCGGGGAAAGGAGGTGGCTACACCTTC